Listed below are T cell receptor beta chains from one sample, sequenced in a study of blood T cell repertoires in COVID-19. Libraries were prepared by immunoSEQ multiplex PCR; TCRdb keeps only in-frame clonotypes and omits some of them. Of about 150,000 clones in the sample, 75% to 90% were seen once. The sequenced sample consisted of peripheral blood. These receptors all stem from a man between 65 and 79 years old with acute or convalescent COVID-19. The CDR3 runs from the conserved cysteine through the conserved F or W.

V	length	J	CDR3
TRBV27	16	TRBJ2-3	CASGRTSGRFTDTQYF
TRBV7-9	16	TRBJ2-1	CASSQSGSRTYNEQFF
TRBV11-2	17	TRBJ1-6	CASSITTGGPGNSPLHF
TRBV4-1	16	TRBJ2-7	CASSQGRGQTSYEQYF
TRBV28	17	TRBJ2-1	CASSWGQKRGSYNEQFF
TRBV5-5	14	TRBJ2-1	CASSFGTLYNEQFF
TRBV19	15	TRBJ2-3	CASSNVRGSTDTQYF
TRBV5-1	15	TRBJ2-1	CASSLWGQGGHEQFF
TRBV28	16	TRBJ1-4	CASSQLQGQVNEKLFF
TRBV11-2	18	TRBJ1-1	CASNPKGDRARRVTEAFF
TRBV28	14	TRBJ1-5	CASSSTGDREPQHF
TRBV6-5	14	TRBJ1-2	CASTASPRGYGYTF
TRBV4-2	18	TRBJ2-5	CASSHNPGLAGDQETQYF
TRBV5-4	16	TRBJ2-5	CASSFSGGTAQETQYF
TRBV6-5	16	TRBJ2-2	CASSWGQHLNTGELFF
TRBV29-1	13	TRBJ1-2	CSVAPPGQHGYTF
TRBV29-1	15	TRBJ2-1	CSAATSGMAGNEQFF